This TCR beta chain was recovered during a study of T cell responses to AZD1222 COVID-19 vaccine. This table comes from immunoSEQ multiplex PCR, and its TCRdb copy is limited to in-frame clones, with some not included. The sample consists of 150,000 or so clones, 92% of them appearing once. Study-level results: Close to half of spike-specific TCRs reportedly recognize unmutated variant regions. Spike-specific TCR breadth rose after two AZD1222 doses, and depth rose as well. It was only after the peak T cell response that any repertoires were sampled. Baseline seropositivity occurred in only a handful of AZD1222 recipients.

As concerns this clone: Its specificity is unknown.

Germline V gene sequence: CDR1 SGHRS, CDR2 YFSETQ. The CDR3 extends over 15 amino acids. Trimming pared 2 bases from V and 3 bases from J, leaving 15 bases between. This TCR was sampled from an adult in good health. Sequencing used peripheral blood, obtained on day 0 of AZD1222 vaccination. The chain links TRBV5-1 to TRBJ2-7; D perhaps matches TRBD1 (7 bases). The CDR3 DNA reads TGCGCCAGCAGCTTTCAGGGGGGTGGAAACTACGAGCAGTACTTC. Protein sequence: CASSFQGGGNYEQYF.